This T cell receptor (beta chain) was identified in a study of CD8 T cells in Susac syndrome. The germline V gene has CDR1 GTSNPN and CDR2 SVGIG (reference sequence). The CDR3 runs 12 residues. Trimming shortened V by 5 bases and J by 3 bases, and 8 bases separated the two germline ends. After extraction with the RNeasy kit, roughly 0.45 to 1 ug of the RNA was reverse transcribed using random hexamers. Across 54 Vbeta and 13 Jbeta, immunoSEQ multiplex PCR amplified TCR beta CDR3. From the immunoSEQ multiplex PCR reads, TCRdb called clonotypes with MiXCR, one entry per CDR3 protein. In the table there are a few hundred thousand distinct CDR3 sequences, about 89% of which are singletons. CD8+ and CD4+ T cells circulating in blood were sequenced for TCR beta. Those who served as multiple sclerosis controls were treatment-naive patients with stable or active relapsing-remitting disease. Negative isolation was used for CD8+ and CD4+ T cells, and FACS enrichment was applied to TEMRA cells.

The clonotype originates from a human donor with multiple sclerosis. The chain combines TRBV30 with TRBJ1-5, with a tentative D call TRBD1 (5 bases). The sample comprised CD8+ T cells from PBMCs. In DNA, the CDR3 is TGTGCCTGGCAGGGTGACAATCAGCCCCAGCATTTT. It is translated as CAWQGDNQPQHF.